A selection of T cell receptor beta chains follows, all from one sample in a study of OX40 agonist ivuxolimab in advanced cancers. Data came from immunoSEQ multiplex PCR; TCRdb stores just in-frame clones and leaves some out. The sample lists about 31,000 clones, around nine tenths occurring once. The sample was CD4+ or CD8+ T cells sorted from blood, taken in a trial of the OX40 agonist ivuxolimab. All receptors come from an adult with an advanced solid tumor such as melanoma, head and neck, liver or kidney cancer. The CDR3 runs from the conserved cysteine through the conserved F or W. The D gene is left open where the match is weak. Clone size is stated in some rows and not others, as once, few, many or a class when expanded.

d_gene: NA
abundance: once
j_gene: TRBJ2-1
v_gene: TRBV4-2
CDR3nt: TGTGCCAGCAGCGAGGGGCTAAACGAGCAGTTCTTC
CDR3aa: CASSEGLNEQFF

d_gene: NA
abundance: NA
j_gene: TRBJ2-1
v_gene: TRBV4-1
CDR3nt: TGCGCCAGCAGCCAAGAACCCGGGACATTTGAGCAGTTCTTC
CDR3aa: CASSQEPGTFEQFF

d_gene: NA
abundance: NA
j_gene: TRBJ1-5
v_gene: TRBV7-9
CDR3nt: TGTGCCAGCAGCTTAAGCTGGGGGCCCGATCAGCCCCAGCATTTT
CDR3aa: CASSLSWGPDQPQHF

d_gene: TRBD1
abundance: once
j_gene: TRBJ2-7
v_gene: TRBV5-6
CDR3nt: TGTGCCAGCAGCGGAATGACAGGGCCTTACTACGAGCAGTACTTC
CDR3aa: CASSGMTGPYYEQYF

d_gene: NA
abundance: NA
j_gene: TRBJ2-3
v_gene: TRBV19
CDR3nt: TGTGCCAGTAGTAGCAGGGCGGCTAGCACAGATACGCAGTATTTT
CDR3aa: CASSSRAASTDTQYF

d_gene: NA
abundance: NA
j_gene: TRBJ1-2
v_gene: TRBV29-1
CDR3nt: TGCAGCGTTGAAGATGAACTGAAGTCTAACTATGGCTACACCTTC
CDR3aa: CSVEDELKSNYGYTF

d_gene: NA
abundance: NA
j_gene: TRBJ2-2
v_gene: TRBV14
CDR3nt: TGTGCCAGCAGCCAGGAGAACACCGGGGAGCTGTTTTTT
CDR3aa: CASSQENTGELFF

d_gene: NA
abundance: NA
j_gene: TRBJ1-5
v_gene: TRBV27
CDR3nt: TGTGCCAGCAGTTTTTTCAGGGATCAGCCCCAGCATTTT
CDR3aa: CASSFFRDQPQHF

d_gene: NA
abundance: NA
j_gene: TRBJ2-2
v_gene: TRBV13
CDR3nt: TGTGCCAGCAGCTTAGGCCGGGCGAACACCGGGGAGCTGTTTTTT
CDR3aa: CASSLGRANTGELFF

d_gene: NA
abundance: NA
j_gene: TRBJ1-3
v_gene: TRBV10-3
CDR3nt: TGTGCCATCAGTGCCGACTTGGGGACTGGAAACACCATATATTTT
CDR3aa: CAISADLGTGNTIYF

d_gene: NA
abundance: few
j_gene: TRBJ1-1
v_gene: TRBV7-9
CDR3nt: TGTGCCAGCAGCCAAGGGCCTCTGAACACTGAAGCTTTCTTT
CDR3aa: CASSQGPLNTEAFF

d_gene: NA
abundance: few
j_gene: TRBJ2-2
v_gene: TRBV27
CDR3nt: TGTGCCAGCAGTTACAGACTAGTTGGCGGGGAGCTGTTTTTT
CDR3aa: CASSYRLVGGELFF

d_gene: TRBD2
abundance: NA
j_gene: TRBJ2-2
v_gene: TRBV7-9
CDR3nt: TGTGCCAGCAGCCTTAGCGGGGGTAACACCGGGGAGCTGTTTTTT
CDR3aa: CASSLSGGNTGELFF

d_gene: NA
abundance: NA
j_gene: TRBJ1-1
v_gene: TRBV7-6
CDR3nt: TGTGCCAGCAGTCCGTATGGGGTGAACACTGAAGCTTTCTTT
CDR3aa: CASSPYGVNTEAFF

d_gene: NA
abundance: NA
j_gene: TRBJ2-1
v_gene: TRBV6-1
CDR3nt: TGTGCCAGCACGGTAATGTCATGGAATGAGCAGTTCTTC
CDR3aa: CASTVMSWNEQFF

d_gene: NA
abundance: NA
j_gene: TRBJ1-5
v_gene: TRBV9
CDR3nt: TGTGCCAGCAGCAGGGGAAATCAGCCCCAGCATTTT
CDR3aa: CASSRGNQPQHF

d_gene: NA
abundance: NA
j_gene: TRBJ1-2
v_gene: TRBV11-2
CDR3nt: TGTGCCAGCAGCTTAGAACCGCCCTGGGCCACGAACCTAGCTAACTATGGCTACACCTTC
CDR3aa: CASSLEPPWATNLANYGYTF

d_gene: NA
abundance: NA
j_gene: TRBJ2-3
v_gene: TRBV7-3
CDR3nt: TGTGCCAGCAGCACGGACCACGCAGATACGCAGTATTTT
CDR3aa: CASSTDHADTQYF

d_gene: NA
abundance: NA
j_gene: TRBJ2-7
v_gene: TRBV10-1
CDR3nt: TGCGCCAGTCGGGGGCGGAAGGCCTCCTACGAGCAGTACTTC
CDR3aa: CASRGRKASYEQYF

d_gene: TRBD2
abundance: NA
j_gene: TRBJ2-1
v_gene: TRBV6-5
CDR3nt: TGTGCCAGCAGTAACCAGCGGGAGGCTTACAATGAGCAGTTCTTC
CDR3aa: CASSNQREAYNEQFF

d_gene: NA
abundance: NA
j_gene: TRBJ1-5
v_gene: TRBV4-1
CDR3nt: TGCGCCAGCAGCCAGGGGGATCAGCCCCAGCATTTT
CDR3aa: CASSQGDQPQHF

d_gene: NA
abundance: NA
j_gene: TRBJ2-3
v_gene: TRBV6-1
CDR3nt: TGTGCCAGCAGTGAAGGCCTCTTCGATACGCAGTATTTT
CDR3aa: CASSEGLFDTQYF

d_gene: NA
abundance: NA
j_gene: TRBJ2-3
v_gene: TRBV7-9
CDR3nt: TGTGCCAGCAGCTTAAGCGGCTCCACAGATACGCAGTATTTT
CDR3aa: CASSLSGSTDTQYF

d_gene: NA
abundance: NA
j_gene: TRBJ1-3
v_gene: TRBV9
CDR3nt: TGTGCCAGCACCAGGCACAACTCTGGAAACACCATATATTTT
CDR3aa: CASTRHNSGNTIYF

d_gene: NA
abundance: NA
j_gene: TRBJ2-4
v_gene: TRBV6-1
CDR3nt: TGTGCCAGCAGTGTCACAGTAAACATTCAGTACTTC
CDR3aa: CASSVTVNIQYF

d_gene: NA
abundance: NA
j_gene: TRBJ1-5
v_gene: TRBV27
CDR3nt: TGTGCCAGCAGTTTATTTTTCTCGGGGGGGCCCTCAACTCAGCCCCAGCATTTT
CDR3aa: CASSLFFSGGPSTQPQHF

d_gene: TRBD2
abundance: few
j_gene: TRBJ2-1
v_gene: TRBV9
CDR3nt: TGTGCCAGCAGCGTAGATTTTTCGGGGGGGCCCTACAATGAGCAGTTCTTC
CDR3aa: CASSVDFSGGPYNEQFF

d_gene: NA
abundance: NA
j_gene: TRBJ2-7
v_gene: TRBV7-9
CDR3nt: TGTGCCAGCAGACCCTTGGGAGGCCTCTACGAGCAGTACTTC
CDR3aa: CASRPLGGLYEQYF

d_gene: TRBD1
abundance: NA
j_gene: TRBJ1-2
v_gene: TRBV13
CDR3nt: TGTGCCAGCAGCATAGGGGGACAGGCCTATGGCTACACCTTC
CDR3aa: CASSIGGQAYGYTF

d_gene: TRBD2
abundance: NA
j_gene: TRBJ2-3
v_gene: TRBV19
CDR3nt: TGTGCCAGTAGGACTAGCGGGAGTCGAGGCACAGATACGCAGTATTTT
CDR3aa: CASRTSGSRGTDTQYF

d_gene: TRBD1
abundance: once
j_gene: TRBJ1-1
v_gene: TRBV9
CDR3nt: TGTGCCAGCAGCGAGCGGACAGGGGGCTCTGAAGCTTTCTTT
CDR3aa: CASSERTGGSEAFF

d_gene: NA
abundance: NA
j_gene: TRBJ1-2
v_gene: TRBV9
CDR3nt: TGTGCCAGCAGCGTTTTGACAGGCCTCAACTATGGCTACACCTTC
CDR3aa: CASSVLTGLNYGYTF

d_gene: TRBD2
abundance: NA
j_gene: TRBJ2-1
v_gene: TRBV27
CDR3nt: TGTGCCAGCAGCCCACTTCGGACTAGCGGGGTCGATGAGCAGTTCTTC
CDR3aa: CASSPLRTSGVDEQFF

d_gene: NA
abundance: NA
j_gene: TRBJ2-5
v_gene: TRBV7-9
CDR3nt: TGTGCCAGCAGCTTAGATCCTGTAGAGACCCAGTACTTC
CDR3aa: CASSLDPVETQYF

d_gene: NA
abundance: NA
j_gene: TRBJ1-2
v_gene: TRBV19
CDR3nt: TGTGCCAGTAGTATAGGGATATCTGGCTACACCTTC
CDR3aa: CASSIGISGYTF

d_gene: NA
abundance: NA
j_gene: TRBJ2-7
v_gene: TRBV19
CDR3nt: TGTGCCAGCCGGGATAACACTTACGAGCAGTACTTC
CDR3aa: CASRDNTYEQYF

d_gene: NA
abundance: NA
j_gene: TRBJ1-2
v_gene: TRBV29-1
CDR3nt: TGCAGCGTTGAATCCCTCTCTGGCTACACCTTC
CDR3aa: CSVESLSGYTF

d_gene: NA
abundance: NA
j_gene: TRBJ2-2
v_gene: TRBV10-3
CDR3nt: TGTGCCATCAGTGAGTCCCAGGACACCGGGGAGCTGTTTTTT
CDR3aa: CAISESQDTGELFF

d_gene: NA
abundance: NA
j_gene: TRBJ2-4
v_gene: TRBV19
CDR3nt: TGTGCCAGTGGGTTGGGCTCAATCATTCAGTACTTC
CDR3aa: CASGLGSIIQYF

d_gene: NA
abundance: NA
j_gene: TRBJ2-4
v_gene: TRBV11-2
CDR3nt: TGTGCCAGCAGCTTAGATCGGAGGGCGGACAAAAACATTCAGTACTTC
CDR3aa: CASSLDRRADKNIQYF

d_gene: NA
abundance: NA
j_gene: TRBJ1-6
v_gene: TRBV30
CDR3nt: TGTGCCTGGAGCTTTGACAGCTCGTGGTCACCCCTCCACTTT
CDR3aa: CAWSFDSSWSPLHF

d_gene: TRBD2
abundance: NA
j_gene: TRBJ2-1
v_gene: TRBV9
CDR3nt: TGTGCCAGCGGCAGGCATAGCGGGACCTACAATGAGCAGTTCTTC
CDR3aa: CASGRHSGTYNEQFF

d_gene: TRBD2
abundance: NA
j_gene: TRBJ2-7
v_gene: TRBV9
CDR3nt: TGTGCCAGCAGCGTAGGGAGACTAGCGGGGGGGACCTACGAGCAGTACTTC
CDR3aa: CASSVGRLAGGTYEQYF

d_gene: NA
abundance: NA
j_gene: TRBJ1-1
v_gene: TRBV10-2
CDR3nt: TGCGCCAGGAGGTGGGGGACTGAAGCTTTCTTT
CDR3aa: CARRWGTEAFF

d_gene: TRBD1
abundance: NA
j_gene: TRBJ2-7
v_gene: TRBV7-9
CDR3nt: TGTGCCAGCAGCGGCGACAGGGGGGAATCCTACGAGCAGTACTTC
CDR3aa: CASSGDRGESYEQYF

d_gene: TRBD1
abundance: NA
j_gene: TRBJ1-1
v_gene: TRBV19
CDR3nt: TGTGCCAGTAGTATAGGAGACAGGGAACTCAACACTGAAGCTTTCTTT
CDR3aa: CASSIGDRELNTEAFF

d_gene: NA
abundance: once
j_gene: TRBJ2-2
v_gene: TRBV2
CDR3nt: TGTGCCAGCAGTGGAGCAGGGGCAGGAACCGGGGAGCTGTTTTTT
CDR3aa: CASSGAGAGTGELFF

d_gene: NA
abundance: NA
j_gene: TRBJ2-2
v_gene: TRBV28
CDR3nt: TGTGCCAGCAGTCCCAGGACCAGAGGCGGGGAGCTGTTTTTT
CDR3aa: CASSPRTRGGELFF

d_gene: TRBD1
abundance: NA
j_gene: TRBJ1-2
v_gene: TRBV4-1
CDR3nt: TGCGCCAGCAGCCAAGATCAAACAGGGGATGTCTATGGCTACACCTTC
CDR3aa: CASSQDQTGDVYGYTF

d_gene: NA
abundance: once
j_gene: TRBJ1-1
v_gene: TRBV18
CDR3nt: TGTGCCAGCTCAAGCAGTTACACTGAAGCTTTCTTT
CDR3aa: CASSSSYTEAFF

d_gene: NA
abundance: NA
j_gene: TRBJ1-1
v_gene: TRBV29-1
CDR3nt: TGCAGCGCCCAAAAGGGGCAGGGGAACACTGAAGCTTTCTTT
CDR3aa: CSAQKGQGNTEAFF

d_gene: NA
abundance: once
j_gene: TRBJ2-7
v_gene: TRBV7-8
CDR3nt: TGTGCCAGCAGCGAGGGGGGGGTTGGCGAGCAGTACTTC
CDR3aa: CASSEGGVGEQYF

d_gene: NA
abundance: NA
j_gene: TRBJ1-2
v_gene: TRBV5-5
CDR3nt: TGTGCCAGCAGCCCTAGTGTACTCCGCTATGGCTACACCTTC
CDR3aa: CASSPSVLRYGYTF

d_gene: NA
abundance: NA
j_gene: TRBJ2-2
v_gene: TRBV1
CDR3nt: TGCACCAGCAGCCTACGGACCCGGGGTACCGGGGAGCTGTTTTTT
CDR3aa: CTSSLRTRGTGELFF

d_gene: NA
abundance: NA
j_gene: TRBJ1-5
v_gene: TRBV13
CDR3nt: TGTGCCAGCAGCCCCCGCGGGAGCAATCAGCCCCAGCATTTT
CDR3aa: CASSPRGSNQPQHF

d_gene: TRBD2
abundance: NA
j_gene: TRBJ2-1
v_gene: TRBV9
CDR3nt: TGTGCCAGCAGCAGCCACCGGGGGGGCTCCTACAATGAGCAGTTCTTC
CDR3aa: CASSSHRGGSYNEQFF

d_gene: NA
abundance: NA
j_gene: TRBJ1-2
v_gene: TRBV27
CDR3nt: TGTGCCAGCAGTGCTAGGGCCCCTGGGGGCTACACCTTC
CDR3aa: CASSARAPGGYTF